Following are 25 T cell receptor beta chains from one sample sequenced in a study of technical replicates of blood from a handful of donors. Generated by immunoSEQ multiplex PCR, the TCRdb table keeps only in-frame clones and is missing some. The table lists nearly 70,000 clones, 92% of them singletons. The specimen sequenced was T cells isolated from PBMCs. The receptors originated from a human donor in good health.

In DNA form, the CDR3 reads TGTGCCAGCAGTGACGGGAGGGCCACAGATACGCAGTATTTT. Residues: CASSDGRATDTQYF. The chain employs TRBV6-4 and TRBJ2-3, with 7 bases lining up with TRBD2. The CDR3 has 14 amino acids. J lost 2 bases, V lost 2 bases, and 1 base had no gene match. The germline V gene encodes CDR1 MRHNA and CDR2 SNTAGT.

The V and J genes are TRBV13 and TRBJ2-4; the match to TRBD1 covers 8 bases. The CDR3 runs to 18 residues. Per the germline V gene, CDR1 is PRHDT and CDR2 is FYEKMQ (reference sequence). Trimming removed 5 bases from V and 3 bases from J; junction bases left unmatched: 15. CDR3 amino acids: CASSATGVPVRDKNIQYF. In DNA form, the CDR3 reads TGTGCCAGCAGCGCGACAGGGGTTCCCGTTCGGGACAAAAACATTCAGTACTTC.

The chain couples TRBV19 to TRBJ2-6; the match to TRBD1 covers 8 bases. V was pared by 7 bases and J by 4 bases, with 18 bases of the junction left unmatched. Germline V gives CDR1 LNHDA, CDR2 SQIVND (reference sequence). The CDR3 has 19 amino acids. The DNA for the CDR3 is TGTGCCAGTAAGGGAGGACAGGGAAACAGTGAGACCGGGGCCAACGTCCTGACTTTC. It is translated as CASKGGQGNSETGANVLTF.

The V and J genes are TRBV5-1 and TRBJ1-1; D is perhaps TRBD1 (5 bases). The CDR3 is 14 residues long. Germline CDR1 and CDR2: SGHRS and YFSETQ. Trimming stripped 2 bases from V and 1 base from J, with 9 bases between. This CDR3 is CASSFSGGNTEAFF. The CDR3 region has the DNA TGCGCCAGCAGCTTCTCGGGGGGGAACACTGAAGCTTTCTTT. The full variable domain, its missing parts supplied by reference TRBV5-1 and TRBJ1-1, is KAGVTQTPRYLIKTRGQQVTLSCSPISGHRSVSWYQQTPGQGLQFLFEYFSETQRNKGNFPGRFSGRQFSNSRSEMNVSTLELGDSALYLCASSFSGGNTEAFFGQGTRLTVV.

The CDR3 DNA is TGTGCCAGCAGCTTCCAGGTCAACACTGAAGCTTTCTTT. It yields the protein CASSFQVNTEAFF. The rearrangement uses TRBV5-6 and TRBJ1-1; D uncertain. The germline V gene has CDR1 SGHDT and CDR2 YYEEEE. The CDR3 consists of 13 residues. Trimming removed 2 bases at V and 2 bases at J, with 7 bases between.

The chain joins TRBV29-1 to TRBJ2-6; 7 positions match TRBD2. CDR3 length: 15 amino acids. The germline V gene encodes CDR1 SQVTM and CDR2 ANQGSEA. V gave up 4 bases and J gave up 0 bases; unmatched junction bases: 3. In DNA, the CDR3 is TGCAGCGTTGTGGGGGAGGGCTCTGGGGCCAACGTCCTGACTTTC. Protein sequence: CSVVGEGSGANVLTF.

The CDR3 is CASSQDYPSGSWGAQETQYF. The CDR3 DNA reads as TGCGCCAGCAGCCAAGATTATCCTAGCGGGAGTTGGGGCGCCCAAGAGACCCAGTACTTC. J is TRBJ2-5 and V is TRBV4-3, with 10 bases identical to TRBD2. CDR1 and CDR2 from the germline V gene are LGHNA and YSLEER. The CDR3 runs 20 residues. V dropped 0 bases and J dropped 1; count of bases not matched to a gene: 14.

The V gene is TRBV7-9, the J gene TRBJ2-1; D gene uncertain. Deletions cut 3 bases from V and 5 bases from J, with 5 bases between. This CDR3 has 12 residues. Germline V gene lookup returns CDR1 SEHNR and CDR2 FQNEAQ (reference sequence). The CDR3 DNA is TGTGCCAGCAGCTTTCCCGACAATGAGCAGTTCTTC. This codes for CASSFPDNEQFF.

V is TRBV11-3 and J is TRBJ2-5, with D maybe TRBD2 (6 bases). Trimming cost V 1 base and J 1 base, with 19 bases left between them. Germline V CDR1 and CDR2: SGHNT, YENEEA. This CDR3 region has 18 residues. The CDR3 spells CASSLVIYPGTFQETQYF. The CDR3 DNA reads TGTGCCAGCAGCTTAGTTATATACCCCGGGACTTTCCAAGAGACCCAGTACTTC.

In this sample, this clone turned up a few times. The genes are TRBV9 and TRBJ1-1, with 10 bases that match TRBD1. CDR1 is SGDLS and CDR2 is YYNGEE in the germline V gene. Losses at the gene ends were 0 bases for V and 3 bases for J; bases not matched to a gene: 2. The CDR3 is made up of 15 amino acids. The CDR3 is CASSVEGTGDTEAFF. The CDR3 DNA sequence: TGTGCCAGCAGCGTAGAAGGGACAGGGGACACTGAAGCTTTCTTT.

The chain combines TRBV4-1 with TRBJ2-1; perhaps TRBD1 as D (6 bases). Between the trimmed V and J ends, which lost 0 bases and 7 bases, there was a span of 10 bases. This CDR3 spans 14 amino acids. Germline CDR1 and CDR2: MGHRA and YSYEKL. In DNA form, the CDR3 reads TGCGCCAGCAGCCAAGACGAGAGGGGGAATGAGCAGTTCTTC. It is translated as CASSQDERGNEQFF.

Only one count was recorded for this clone. The V and J genes are TRBV5-1 and TRBJ2-1, with 9 positions matching TRBD2. This CDR3 contains 16 residues. CDR1 and CDR2 from the germline V gene are SGHRS and YFSETQ. With V trimmed by 1 base and J by 9 bases, 11 bases remained unmatched. CDR3 sequence reads: CASSLRGGRASGEQFF. The CDR3, as DNA: TGCGCCAGCAGCTTGAGAGGCGGGAGGGCCTCTGGTGAGCAGTTCTTC.

J is TRBJ2-7 and V is TRBV9; D is perhaps TRBD1 (5 bases). The germline V gene has CDR1 SGDLS and CDR2 YYNGEE. V was shortened by 2 bases and J by 5 bases, with 11 bases between the two germline ends. The CDR3 is 13 amino acids. The CDR3 DNA follows: TGTGCCAGCAGCGTTCAGGGTCGCGACGAGCAGTACTTC. Translation gives CASSVQGRDEQYF.

This chain connects TRBV2 to TRBJ2-1; 7 bases are a match to TRBD2. J was trimmed by 8 bases and V by 7 bases; bases with no gene match: 17. Germline V gives CDR1 SNHLY, CDR2 FYNNEI. This CDR3 comprises 16 residues. CDR3 nucleotides: TGTGCCAGCAATGCCCCCTTTGGGGGGGGTATGGATGAGCAGTTCTTC. Its protein product is CASNAPFGGGMDEQFF.

V gene TRBV15 combines with J gene TRBJ2-5, with D maybe TRBD2 (5 bases). This CDR3 spans 16 amino acids. Germline loops: CDR1 LNHNV, CDR2 YYDKDF (reference sequence). The germline V and J ends were trimmed by 5 bases and 1 base, with 17 bases remaining between them. DNA of the CDR3: TGTGCCACCAGCCGGCGGACTCACACTCTCCAAGAGACCCAGTACTTC. Translated, it gives CATSRRTHTLQETQYF.

The chain combines TRBV28 with TRBJ2-7; D is unclear. Trimming removed 7 bases at V and 2 bases at J, with 12 bases between. The CDR3 contains 13 residues. The germline V gene has CDR1 MDHEN and CDR2 SYDVKM. CDR3 loop: CASNSNPPYEQYF. In DNA form, the CDR3 reads TGTGCCAGCAACTCAAACCCCCCCTACGAGCAGTACTTC.

This chain's CDR3 is CASSSGQDSGYTF. The CDR3 region has the DNA TGCGCCAGCAGCTCCGGACAGGACAGTGGCTACACCTTC. The chain has TRBV5-1 and TRBJ1-2; 7 nucleotides line up with TRBD1. Germline trimming cut 3 bases from V and 7 bases from J; bases unmatched to any gene: 6. CDR1 is SGHRS and CDR2 is YFSETQ in the germline V gene. The CDR3 sequence is 13 residues long.

The rearrangement links TRBV7-9 to TRBJ1-3, with 8 nucleotides matching TRBD1. Germline values: CDR1 SEHNR, CDR2 FQNEAQ (reference sequence). The J segment lost 0 bases and the V segment lost 6 bases, leaving 10 bases of the junction unmatched. The CDR3 extends over 17 amino acids. The CDR3 DNA is TGTGCCAGCAGATCTAGACAGGGGACAGTCTCTGGAAACACCATATATTTT. Amino acids: CASRSRQGTVSGNTIYF.

This sequence joins TRBV2 and TRBJ2-1; D perhaps matches TRBD1 (5 bases). Germline values: CDR1 SNHLY, CDR2 FYNNEI. The ends were cut back, 7 bases at V and 7 bases at J, with 20 bases in the middle. The CDR3 is 15 residues long. CDR3 DNA: TGTGCCAGCACAAACCCGACAGAAACCTTTAATGAGCAGTTCTTC. It is translated as CASTNPTETFNEQFF.

This chain links TRBV27 with TRBJ1-1; 11 nucleotides agree with TRBD1. With V trimmed by 3 bases and J by 5 bases, 2 bases remained unmatched. This CDR3 is 14 amino acids long. Germline CDR1 reads MNHEY; CDR2 reads SMNVEV (reference sequence). The CDR3 nucleotides read TGTGCCAGCAGTTTGGACAGGGGGCGAACTGAAGCTTTCTTT. Its protein is CASSLDRGRTEAFF.

This clone was seen just once. The chain is built from TRBV27 and TRBJ1-2, with D tentatively TRBD1 (5 bases). Per the germline V gene, CDR1 is MNHEY and CDR2 is SMNVEV (reference sequence). This CDR3 is 14 amino acids long. V was pared by 4 bases and J by 4 bases, with 13 bases between. The chain's CDR3 is CASSSRGESYGYTF. The CDR3 DNA reads TGTGCCAGCAGTTCCCGGGGGGAAAGCTATGGCTACACCTTC.

The CDR3 region is CASSVGSSAYEQYF. The CDR3 nucleotides read TGTGCCAGCAGCGTAGGGAGTAGCGCTTACGAGCAGTACTTC. V and J are TRBV9 and TRBJ2-7, with a possible D match to TRBD2 (5 bases). CDR1 is SGDLS, CDR2 YYNGEE, per germline. This CDR3 has 14 residues. The V end was cut by 0 bases, the J end by 4 bases, with 11 bases between.

This clone has a single count. CDR3 nucleotides: TGTGCCAGCACCCTCCCTACTAGCGCCTACACAGATACGCAGTATTTT. This codes for CASTLPTSAYTDTQYF. V usage is TRBV27 and J usage is TRBJ2-3, with TRBD2 matching over 7 bases. V was clipped by 7 bases and J by 2 bases; unmatched bases: 12. Germline V lookup: CDR1 MNHEY, CDR2 SMNVEV (reference sequence). CDR3 length equals 16 residues.

J is TRBJ1-2 and V is TRBV20-1; D possibly corresponds to TRBD1 (5 bases). Trimming removed 7 bases at V and 3 bases at J, with 9 bases between. This CDR3 has 11 residues. In germline, CDR1 is DFQATT, CDR2 SNEGSKA (reference sequence). The CDR3 region has the DNA TGCAGTGTATACAGGTACTATGGCTACACCTTC. It codes for CSVYRYYGYTF.

This clone is a singleton in its sample. V is TRBV9 and J is TRBJ1-1, with D tentatively TRBD1 (6 bases). This CDR3 region has 18 residues. The V gene lost 4 bases and the J gene lost 0 bases, with 22 bases spanning the gap. Per germline, CDR1 SGDLS and CDR2 YYNGEE. The CDR3 DNA follows: TGTGCCAGCAGCCCCGATAGCCGAGGTAAGGGGGTGAACACTGAAGCTTTCTTT. It is translated as CASSPDSRGKGVNTEAFF.